Each of the 21 T cell receptor beta chains below was sequenced from the same sample in a study of CXCR3-negative and CXCR3-positive naive CD8 T cells. Notes on the study in general: When CXCR3-positive naive cells were set against CXCR3-negative naive cells, the former had more hydrophobic TRB CDR3s.

Researchers prepared the TRB cDNA libraries using 5' RACE with UMI labels. After re-calling the 5' RACE reads, TCRdb lists one entry per CDR3 protein, DNA absent. This table holds around 60,000 distinct CDR3 sequences. No antigen is known for these receptors. Material: naive CXCR3+ CD8+ T cells from blood. The subset: CD45RO-CCR7+CD27+CD95- naive CD8+ T cells expressing CXCR3 (TNR3+). The origin of the receptors is a human donor in good health. Some clones in this sample may be carry-over from other donors' samples.

V gene TRBV29-1 combines with J gene TRBJ2-1. This CDR3 region has 15 residues. Germline V gives CDR1 SQVTM, CDR2 ANQGSEA. The CDR3: CSVEGQISSYNEQFF.

The chain couples TRBV7-9 to TRBJ2-7; no DNA is available, so the TRBD2 call from TCRdb remains unchecked. CDR3 length: 14 amino acids. Germline CDR1 reads SEHNR; CDR2 reads FQNEAQ (reference sequence). The chain's CDR3 is CASSFGGGPYEQYF.

This sequence joins TRBV10-3 and TRBJ2-5; TCRdb gives TRBD1 as the D gene, but with no DNA this cannot be confirmed. The CDR3 covers 16 residues. In germline, CDR1 is ENHRY, CDR2 SYGVKD. CDR3 loop: CAISDGETGYQETQYF.

This chain connects TRBV20-1 to TRBJ1-1; TCRdb designates TRBD1, a call that cannot be tested without DNA. This CDR3 spans 16 amino acids. Germline V gene sequence: CDR1 DFQATT, CDR2 SNEGSKA (reference sequence). The CDR3 protein is CNARDRDRVLYTEAFF.

The chain uses TRBV20-1 and TRBJ1-2; TCRdb names TRBD1, which stays unverified in the absence of DNA. The CDR3 totals 16 residues. CDR1 and CDR2 from the germline V gene are DFQATT and SNEGSKA (reference sequence). CDR3 sequence: CSAPGQDTLSNYGYTF.

The V gene is TRBV4-3, the J gene TRBJ2-3. In germline, CDR1 is LGHNA, CDR2 YSLEER. The CDR3 has 14 residues. CDR3 amino acids: CASSQDSGLDTQYF.

The chain has TRBV7-6 and TRBJ2-2; without DNA, the TCRdb call of TRBD1 cannot be checked. This CDR3 is 17 amino acids long. Germline V gene sequence: CDR1 SGHVS, CDR2 FNYEAQ. CDR3 region: CASSPPAGIPGTGELFF.

This rearrangement joins TRBV7-2 to TRBJ2-7; TCRdb calls TRBD1, which cannot be checked without DNA. Germline V lookup: CDR1 SGHTA, CDR2 FQGNSA. The CDR3 length is 15 residues. This chain's CDR3 is CASSFGRDRAYEQYF.

This rearrangement joins TRBV5-1 to TRBJ1-4. Per the germline V gene, CDR1 is SGHRS and CDR2 is YFSETQ. The CDR3 consists of 17 residues. CDR3: CASSLRRLQDGNEKLFF.

CDR3 protein: CASSFEGLNEKLFF. This sequence joins TRBV5-1 and TRBJ1-4. The CDR3 contains 14 residues. The germline V gene encodes CDR1 SGHRS and CDR2 YFSETQ.

The chain uses TRBV12-3 or TRBV12-4 and TRBJ2-1; no DNA is available, so the TRBD1 call from TCRdb remains unchecked. This CDR3 spans 13 amino acids. This chain's CDR3 is CASTWTGGNEQFF.

This chain connects TRBV27 to TRBJ2-1. CDR3 length: 18 amino acids. Germline CDR1 reads MNHEY; CDR2 reads SMNVEV (reference sequence). CDR3 residues: CASRGISISERSYNEQFF.

The V call is TRBV13, the J call TRBJ1-1; TCRdb outputs TRBD1, but without DNA this stays unchecked. Germline values: CDR1 PRHDT, CDR2 FYEKMQ (reference sequence). This CDR3 region has 15 residues. The CDR3 is CASSVVGQGGTEAFF.

This chain connects TRBV4-1 to TRBJ2-1; TCRdb lists TRBD2, though no DNA is available to test this call. The CDR3 loop spans 13 amino acids. Germline CDR1 MGHRA, CDR2 YSYEKL. The CDR3 loop is CATLAGGQNEQFF.

CDR3 loop: CASSLTGGASYEQYF. The chain is built from TRBV7-3 and TRBJ2-7; TCRdb calls TRBD1, which cannot be checked without DNA. Germline V gene sequence: CDR1 SGHTA, CDR2 FQGTGA. The CDR3 has 15 amino acids.

The J gene is TRBJ2-1, the V gene TRBV7-2; TCRdb reports TRBD1, a call that lacks DNA to check it against. Looked up from germline, CDR1 is SGHTA and CDR2 is FQGNSA. The CDR3 has 16 residues. CDR3: CASSSFRDRGYNEQFF.

This chain joins TRBV7-8 and TRBJ1-4; no DNA is available, so the TRBD1 call from TCRdb remains unchecked. Germline CDR1 reads SGHVS; CDR2 reads FQNEAQ. The CDR3 length is 16 residues. CDR3 region: CASSLAPRRGNEKLFF.

The J gene is TRBJ2-1, the V gene TRBV29-1; the TRBD1 assignment by TCRdb is unverifiable without DNA. The CDR3 consists of 11 residues. The germline V gene encodes CDR1 SQVTM and CDR2 ANQGSEA. The CDR3 region is CSVETTGEQFF.

The chain is built from TRBV6-6 and TRBJ2-7; no DNA is available, so the TRBD1 call from TCRdb remains unchecked. CDR1 is MNHNY and CDR2 is SVGAGI in the germline V gene (reference sequence). The CDR3 sequence is 15 residues long. CDR3 sequence reads: CASSLHTGTGNEQYF.

The genes are TRBV7-3 and TRBJ1-1; TCRdb's D gene call, TRBD1, goes unchecked for lack of DNA. The CDR3 runs to 14 residues. Germline CDR1 is SGHTA and CDR2 is FQGTGA. The CDR3 loop reads CASSKTGSNTEAFF.

The CDR3 loop reads CASSQEIAGGPNEQFF. The V and J genes are TRBV4-3 and TRBJ2-1; TCRdb outputs TRBD2, but without DNA this stays unchecked. This CDR3 region has 16 residues. Germline CDR1 and CDR2: LGHNA and YSLEER.